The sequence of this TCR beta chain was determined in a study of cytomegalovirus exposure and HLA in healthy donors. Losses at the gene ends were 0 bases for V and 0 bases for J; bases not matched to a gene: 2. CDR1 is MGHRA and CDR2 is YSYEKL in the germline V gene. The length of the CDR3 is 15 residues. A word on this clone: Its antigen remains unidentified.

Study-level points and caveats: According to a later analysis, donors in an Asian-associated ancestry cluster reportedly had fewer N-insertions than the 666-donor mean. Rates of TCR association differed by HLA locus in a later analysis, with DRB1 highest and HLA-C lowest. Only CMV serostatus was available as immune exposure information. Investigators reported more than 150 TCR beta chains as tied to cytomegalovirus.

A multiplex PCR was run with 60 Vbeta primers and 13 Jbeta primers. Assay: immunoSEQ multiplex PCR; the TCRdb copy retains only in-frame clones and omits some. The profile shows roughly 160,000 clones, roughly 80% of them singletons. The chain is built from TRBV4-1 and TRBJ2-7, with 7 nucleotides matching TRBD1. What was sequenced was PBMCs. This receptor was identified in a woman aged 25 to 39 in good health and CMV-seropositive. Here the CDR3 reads CASSQEGQLSYEQYF. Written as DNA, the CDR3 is TGCGCCAGCAGCCAAGAGGGACAGCTCTCCTACGAGCAGTACTTC.